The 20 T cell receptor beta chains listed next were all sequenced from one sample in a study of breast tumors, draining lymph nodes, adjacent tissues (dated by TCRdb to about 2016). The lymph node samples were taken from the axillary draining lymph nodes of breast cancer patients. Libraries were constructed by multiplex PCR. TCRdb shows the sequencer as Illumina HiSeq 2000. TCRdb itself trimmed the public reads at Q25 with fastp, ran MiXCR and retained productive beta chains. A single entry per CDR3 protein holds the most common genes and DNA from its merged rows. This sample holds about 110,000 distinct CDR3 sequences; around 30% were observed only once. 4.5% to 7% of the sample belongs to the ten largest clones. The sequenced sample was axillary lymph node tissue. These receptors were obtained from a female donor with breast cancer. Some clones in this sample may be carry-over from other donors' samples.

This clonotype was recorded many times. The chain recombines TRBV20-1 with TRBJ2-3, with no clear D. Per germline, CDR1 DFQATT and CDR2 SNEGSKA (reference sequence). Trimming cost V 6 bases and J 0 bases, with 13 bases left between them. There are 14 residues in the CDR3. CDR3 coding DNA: TGCAGTGCAAAAGGGCAGCCAAGCACAGATACGCAGTATTTT. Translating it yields CSAKGQPSTDTQYF.

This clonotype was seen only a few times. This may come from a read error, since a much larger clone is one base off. This CDR3 reads CASSHIGGPQGPQHF. CDR3 DNA sequence: TGTGCCAGCAGTCACATTGGCGGACCCCAGGGGCCCCAGCATTTT. The V call is TRBV6-2 or TRBV6-3, the J call TRBJ1-5; D is perhaps TRBD1 (5 bases). With 5 bases removed from V and 9 bases from J, the gap between germline ends came to 20 bases. The CDR3 contains 15 residues. Germline V CDR1 and CDR2: MNHEY, SVGEGT.

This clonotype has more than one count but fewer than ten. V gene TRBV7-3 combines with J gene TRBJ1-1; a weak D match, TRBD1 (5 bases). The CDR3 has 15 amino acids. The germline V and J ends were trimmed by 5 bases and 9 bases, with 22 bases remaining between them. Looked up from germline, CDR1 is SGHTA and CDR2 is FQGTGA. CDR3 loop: CASSLTGGARSKAFF. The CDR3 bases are TGTGCCAGCAGCCTCACAGGAGGCGCCCGTTCTAAAGCTTTCTTT.

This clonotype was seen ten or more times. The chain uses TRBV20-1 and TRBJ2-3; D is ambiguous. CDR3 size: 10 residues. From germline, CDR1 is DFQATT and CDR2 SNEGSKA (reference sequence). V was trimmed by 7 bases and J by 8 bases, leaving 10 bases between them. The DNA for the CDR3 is TGCAGTGTCGCTCCGGGTACGCAGTATTTT. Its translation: CSVAPGTQYF.

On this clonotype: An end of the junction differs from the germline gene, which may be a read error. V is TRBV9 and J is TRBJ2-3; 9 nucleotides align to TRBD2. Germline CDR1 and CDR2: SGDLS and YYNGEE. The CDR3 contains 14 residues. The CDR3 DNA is TGTGCCAGCACAGTAGCGGGGGTAGGAGATACGCAGTCTTTT. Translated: CASTVAGVGDTQSF.

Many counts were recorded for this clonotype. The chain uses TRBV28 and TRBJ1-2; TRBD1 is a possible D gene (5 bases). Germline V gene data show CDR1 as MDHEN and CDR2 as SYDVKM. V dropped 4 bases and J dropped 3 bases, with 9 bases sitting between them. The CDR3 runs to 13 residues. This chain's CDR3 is CASSSGRDYGYTF. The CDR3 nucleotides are TGTGCCAGCAGTTCAGGCAGGGACTATGGCTACACCTTC.

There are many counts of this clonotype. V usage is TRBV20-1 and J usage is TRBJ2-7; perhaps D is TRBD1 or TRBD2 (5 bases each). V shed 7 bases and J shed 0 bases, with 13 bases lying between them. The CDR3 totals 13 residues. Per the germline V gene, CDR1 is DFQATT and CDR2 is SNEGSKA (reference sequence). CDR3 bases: TGCAGTGGCCACTCCGGGGCCTCCTACGAGCAGTACTTC. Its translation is CSGHSGASYEQYF.

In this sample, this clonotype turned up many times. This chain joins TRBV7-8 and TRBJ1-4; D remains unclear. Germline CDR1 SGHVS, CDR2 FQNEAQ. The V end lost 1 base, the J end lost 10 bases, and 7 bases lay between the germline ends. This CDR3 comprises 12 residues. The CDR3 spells CASSLGYGKLFF. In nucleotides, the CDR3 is TGTGCCAGCAGCTTAGGATATGGAAAACTGTTTTTT. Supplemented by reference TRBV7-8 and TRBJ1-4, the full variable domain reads GAGVSQSPRYKVAKRGQDVALRCDPISGHVSLFWYQQALGQGPEFLTYFQNEAQLDKSGLPSDRFFAERPEGSVSTLKIQRTQQEDSAVYLCASSLGYGKLFFGSGTQLSVL.

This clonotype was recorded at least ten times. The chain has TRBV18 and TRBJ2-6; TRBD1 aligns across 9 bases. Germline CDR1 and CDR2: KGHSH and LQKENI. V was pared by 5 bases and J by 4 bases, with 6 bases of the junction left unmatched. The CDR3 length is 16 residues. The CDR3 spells CASSGRTGVGANVLTF. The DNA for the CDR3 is TGTGCCAGCTCAGGTCGGACAGGGGTCGGGGCCAACGTCCTGACTTTC.

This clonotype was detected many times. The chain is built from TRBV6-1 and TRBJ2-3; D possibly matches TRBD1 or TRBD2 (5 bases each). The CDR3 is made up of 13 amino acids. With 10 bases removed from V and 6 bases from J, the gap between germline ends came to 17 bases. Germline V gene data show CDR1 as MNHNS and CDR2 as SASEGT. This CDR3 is CATAGGIRDTQYF. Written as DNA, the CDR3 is TGTGCCACCGCTGGGGGAATTCGGGATACGCAGTATTTT.

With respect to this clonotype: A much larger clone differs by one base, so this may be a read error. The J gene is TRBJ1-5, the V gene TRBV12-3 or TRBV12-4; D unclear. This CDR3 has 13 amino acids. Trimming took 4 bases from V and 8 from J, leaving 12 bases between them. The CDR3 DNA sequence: TGTGCCAGCAGTTGCGGGTCAGTGGAGCCCCAGCATTTT. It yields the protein CASSCGSVEPQHF.

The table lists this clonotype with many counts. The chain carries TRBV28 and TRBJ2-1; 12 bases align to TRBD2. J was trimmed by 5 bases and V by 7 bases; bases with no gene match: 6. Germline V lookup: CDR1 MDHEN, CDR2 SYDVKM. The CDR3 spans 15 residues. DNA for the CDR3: TGTGCCAGCACCAACGGACTAGCGGGGAACAATGAGCAGTTCTTC. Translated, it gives CASTNGLAGNNEQFF. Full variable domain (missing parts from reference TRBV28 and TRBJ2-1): DVKVTQSSRYLVKRTGEKVFLECVQDMDHENMFWYRQDPGLGLRLIYFSYDVKMKEKGDIPEGYSVSREKKERFSLILESASTNQTSMYLCASTNGLAGNNEQFFGPGTRLTVL.

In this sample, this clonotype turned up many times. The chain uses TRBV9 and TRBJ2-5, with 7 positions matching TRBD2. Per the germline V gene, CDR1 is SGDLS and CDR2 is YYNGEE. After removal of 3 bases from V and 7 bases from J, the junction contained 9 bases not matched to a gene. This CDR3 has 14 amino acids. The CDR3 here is CASSERDQWGTQYF. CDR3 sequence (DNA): TGTGCCAGCAGCGAGCGGGATCAGTGGGGGACCCAGTACTTC. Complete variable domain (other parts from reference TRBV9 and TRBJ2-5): DSGVTQTPKHLITATGQRVTLRCSPRSGDLSVYWYQQSLDQGLQFLIQYYNGEERAKGNILERFSAQQFPDLHSELNLSSLELGDSALYFCASSERDQWGTQYFGPGTRLLVL.

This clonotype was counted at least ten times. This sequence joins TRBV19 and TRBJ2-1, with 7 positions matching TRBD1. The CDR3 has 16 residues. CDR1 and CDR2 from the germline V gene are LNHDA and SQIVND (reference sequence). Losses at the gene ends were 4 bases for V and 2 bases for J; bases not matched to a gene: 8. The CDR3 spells CASSTKGQSPYNEQFF. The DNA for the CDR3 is TGTGCCAGTAGTACAAAGGGACAGAGCCCCTACAATGAGCAGTTCTTC.

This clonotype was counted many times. The CDR3 nucleotides read TGTGCCAGTAGTATTCCCTCAGGGCTAGGCTACACCTTC. This sequence encodes CASSIPSGLGYTF. This chain uses TRBV19 with TRBJ1-2, with a weak D call TRBD1 (5 bases). Germline assignment: CDR1 LNHDA and CDR2 SQIVND (reference sequence). The CDR3 loop spans 13 amino acids. V was pared by 3 bases and J by 8 bases, with 13 bases between.

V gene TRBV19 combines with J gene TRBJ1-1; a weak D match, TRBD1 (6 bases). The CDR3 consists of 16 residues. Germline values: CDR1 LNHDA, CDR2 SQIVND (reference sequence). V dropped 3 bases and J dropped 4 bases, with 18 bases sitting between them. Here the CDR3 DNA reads TGTGCCAGTAGTATCTCGGGGGGCCCATTGGGCACTGAAGCTTTCTTT. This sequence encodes CASSISGGPLGTEAFF.

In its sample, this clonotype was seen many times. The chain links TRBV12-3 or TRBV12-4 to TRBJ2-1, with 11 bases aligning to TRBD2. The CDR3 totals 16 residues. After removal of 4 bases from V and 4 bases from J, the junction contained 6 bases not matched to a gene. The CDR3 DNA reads TGTGCCAGCAGTTCCCTGGGGACTAGCGGTTACAATGAGCAGTTCTTC. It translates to CASSSLGTSGYNEQFF.

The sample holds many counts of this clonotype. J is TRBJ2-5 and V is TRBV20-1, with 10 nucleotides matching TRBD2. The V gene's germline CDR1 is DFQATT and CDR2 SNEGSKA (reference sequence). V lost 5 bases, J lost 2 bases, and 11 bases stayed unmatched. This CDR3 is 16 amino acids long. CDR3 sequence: CSAPPASGRRQETQYF. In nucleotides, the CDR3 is TGCAGTGCTCCCCCGGCTAGCGGGAGACGTCAAGAGACCCAGTACTTC.

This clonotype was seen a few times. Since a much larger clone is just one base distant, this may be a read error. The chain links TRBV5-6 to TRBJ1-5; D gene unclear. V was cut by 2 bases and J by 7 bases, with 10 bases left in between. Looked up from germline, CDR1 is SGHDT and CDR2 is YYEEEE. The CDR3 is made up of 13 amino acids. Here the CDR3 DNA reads TGTGCCAGCAGCTTTCAAAGGGCCCAGCCCCAGCATTTT. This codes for CASSFQRAQPQHF.

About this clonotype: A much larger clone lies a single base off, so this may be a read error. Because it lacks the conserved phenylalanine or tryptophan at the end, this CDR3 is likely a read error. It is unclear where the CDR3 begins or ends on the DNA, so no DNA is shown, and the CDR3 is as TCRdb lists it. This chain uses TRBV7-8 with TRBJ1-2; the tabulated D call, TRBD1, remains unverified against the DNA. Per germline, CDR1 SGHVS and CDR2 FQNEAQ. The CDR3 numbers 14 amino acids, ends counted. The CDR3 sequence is CASSLDRGPYGCTL.